This T cell receptor beta chain was identified during a study of cytomegalovirus exposure and HLA in healthy donors (dated by TCRdb to about 2017). For the wider study: According to an earlier analysis of 587 of the donors, 200 million or so T cells yielded some 110 million unique TCR beta sequences and around 300 Gb of sequence data. Roughly 320 gigabases of sequencing data and around 80 million unique TCR sequences made up an early release that covered some 640 HLA-typed donors. Among the roughly 410 genotyped donors, around 81% belonged to the genetic ancestry cluster associated with self-reported Caucasian donors. The aim of the study was to test whether cataloging public T cell receptors could identify signatures of past pathogen exposure. The study profiled the T cell repertoires of hundreds of subjects by immunosequencing and related them to cytomegalovirus serostatus. Besides the first cohort of roughly 660 subjects, a separate validation cohort made up of 95 to 150 different subjects was used. To predict cytomegalovirus infection status, the study brought together high-throughput TCR immunosequencing, statistical association of individual TCRs with disease status, and machine learning. To study patterns of TCR occurrence, a later analysis re-analyzed previously published TCR beta repertoires from 700 or so donors and added high-resolution HLA genotyping. The later analysis used no new phenotypic data to find candidate immune exposures, relying instead on TCR beta sequences and their occurrence across donors. In an earlier analysis of 500 to 650 of the donors, high-throughput TCR beta sequencing was used to judge whether each TCR beta V gene segment behaved as functional or pseudogenic. Alongside the repertoire data, information on donor age, sex, ethnicity and CMV serostatus was compiled. A later genetic analysis took genome-wide SNP genotypes for about three fifths of the 666 donors and used that subset as a discovery cohort. Every repertoire in the discovery cohort had been generated on one and the same sequencing platform. HLA typing included class I and class II loci at four-digit resolution. The number of typed donors differed by locus: roughly 620-630 for A, B, C, DRB1 and DQB1; some 500 for DQA1; 600 to 610 for DPA1; and about 450 for DPB1. Because of strong linkage in the cohort, 4 to 6 DR-DQ haplotypes were treated as single units for association and clustering. On average, around 240,000 unique TCR beta nucleotide sequences were sequenced per donor among about 400 genotyped donors of the cohort, with roughly 18% of those sequences being non-productive.

The trim is 0 bases for V and 6 bases for J, with a gap of 10 bases between the germline ends. CDR1 and CDR2 are drawn from the germline V gene: SGDLS, YYNGEE. The CDR3 goes from the cysteine to the phenylalanine over 13 residues. Of the read, only the CDR3 DNA is kept; its 39 bases are in frame from base 1. The cohort comprised around 690 healthy bone marrow donors. Cohort members were all nominally healthy when sampled, although unrecorded immune exposures were likely present. The donor was CMV seropositive and belonged to the group of 250 to 300 seropositive cohort members. Every donor gave a peripheral blood sample, and the peripheral blood mononuclear cells from that sample were used for TCR beta sequencing. Genomic DNA extraction from the blood cell samples was performed with the Qiagen DNeasy Blood Extraction Kit. This clone was observed a handful of times. The antigen this receptor binds is unknown. The sample holds no much larger clone one base away, and base qualities are not on file.

Library generation was performed with the immunoSEQ multiplex PCR assay. A mixture of 60 forward primers for TCR Vbeta segments and 13 reverse primers for TCR Jbeta segments was used in the multiplex PCR. Amplification of the CDR3 region of rearranged TCR beta genes was performed with a multiplex PCR assay on genomic DNA. Amplified TCR beta libraries were sequenced as 87-base-pair reads on the Illumina HiSeq System. In the original analysis: A later analysis tallied tens of millions of unique TCR beta chains across the 610 or so repertoires, and approximately 12 million of those chains were shared by two or more donors. Raw reads were error-corrected and collapsed into unique sequences by a nearest-neighbor algorithm in which closely related sequences were merged to remove PCR and sequencing errors. Alignment of CDR3 sequences to IMGT reference sequences was used to assign V, D and J gene segments. Each retained sequence needed at least a six-nucleotide match to both a V gene segment and a J gene segment. Rearrangements were classified as productive when the CDR3 lacked stop codons and remained in frame with V and J, and all other rearrangements were classified as non-productive. Following IMGT convention, CDR3 was defined as the stretch from the second conserved V-encoded cysteine to the conserved J-encoded phenylalanine. The earlier analysis of about 590 of the donors excluded sequences that lacked an unambiguous match to a single V gene segment. An earlier analysis of around 600 of the donors classified V segments as functional when productive rearrangements were above 56.7% and as segregating when the standard deviation between donors was above 5%. A statistical classification framework was developed to diagnose cytomegalovirus status using the catalog of TCR beta chain sequences. A later analysis assigned V and J genes by comparing TCR nucleotide sequences with IMGT/GENE-DB human TR gene sequences. The TCRdist pipeline was used in a later analysis to assign CDR3 sequences and most-parsimonious VDJ recombination scenarios. In a later analysis, every TCR beta chain was defined by the combination of its CDR3 amino acid sequence and its V-gene family, and reads without a unique V-gene family were dropped. As a way to deal with suspected cross-contamination and a sequencing artifact, a later analysis dropped roughly 600 nucleotide sequences that were highly shared and had low generation probability. In a later analysis, a clonal expansion index for each public chain was calculated from normalized within-repertoire ranks of inferred template counts. In a later analysis, generation probabilities were computed with a VDJ recombination model fitted to out-of-frame rearrangements, and the resulting probabilities were checked against IGoR. A later analysis scored TCR-TCR, TCR-HLA and TCR-CMV co-occurrence with hypergeometric tests, applying a repertoire-size bias correction to TCR pairs. A later analysis estimated false discovery rates by permuting HLA or CMV assignments 20 times. In a later analysis, co-occurring TCRs were grouped using DBSCAN, and TCRdist sequence similarity was added for clustering within HLA-allele-positive subsets. Repertoires with fewer than 30,000 or more than 120,000 public chains were left out of co-occurrence clustering, as were five repertoires with anomalous nucleotide sharing. Held by TCRdb, this immuneACCESS table contains in-frame sequences only and omits some clones. Under half of the omission traces to an unresolved V gene where checked; the cause of the rest is unknown. The V and J calls and clone size are taken from that table; D and trimming were inferred from the DNA. For this sample there are roughly 60,000 clones; 70% to 85% appear just once. The ten largest clones take up approximately 3.3% of the sample.

Beyond this particular receptor, the publication reports: Across donors, most TCR sequences were observed very rarely, whereas some public TCRs were present in many individuals. In an earlier analysis of about 550 of the donors, most TCR beta V segments were observed in productive rearrangements about 87% or about 30% of the time, broadly matching IMGT annotations. In a later analysis, 15,000 to 20,000 TCR beta sequences were associated with specific HLA alleles at a false discovery rate of 0.05. In a later genetic analysis, fewer N-insertions in productive TCRs were reported among donors in an Asian-associated ancestry cluster than the approximately 670-donor mean. A later genetic analysis associated a missense DCLRE1C variant with V-gene and J-gene trimming of TCR beta chains, and an independent cohort replicated the association. In the study, some 180 TCR beta chains were listed as associated with cytomegalovirus. In both the original and validation cohorts, the classifier was reported to diagnose cytomegalovirus status with high specificity and sensitivity. About 17 rarely observed V segments, including chromosome 9 orphons, were excluded from the earlier analysis of some 590 of the donors because counts were too low. HLA typing was unavailable for some donors at each locus, so association tests used only the typed subset. When HLA alleles, especially DR and DQ, strongly co-occurred, attributing TCR associations to individual alleles was difficult. A cluster of highly shared sequence variants was judged likely to represent a technical artifact of the sequencing pipeline. This cohort had only TCR beta chains sequenced, and the lack of alpha or paired-chain data limited which features could be detected. The authors suggested that the approach could potentially be extended to other disease states and immunological phenotypes. Some IMGT-functional V segments, including TRBV6-2 and TRBV6-3, could not be distinguished by the 87-base-pair reads and were therefore excluded. Roughly uniform sequencing depth across donors was assumed in presence/absence analyses, although this assumption may not hold. A further reported finding was that TCR beta sequences accurately predicted the HLA-A and HLA-B alleles for most subjects in the first cohort. Correlated functional status among segregating V segments might reflect linkage disequilibrium, but an unknown experimental factor could not be ruled out. A later analysis found that most CMV-associated TCR beta chains appeared HLA-restricted, with HLA associations seemingly driven largely by CMV exposure. Several of the top co-occurrence clusters appeared to be linked to parvovirus B19, influenza, CMV and Epstein-Barr virus, according to a later analysis. Three of the identified cytomegalovirus-associated TCR beta chains were confirmed in vitro to be specific for cytomegalovirus antigens. A later analysis found that HLA-associated TCR beta chains were more clonally expanded and had lower generation probabilities than equally common non-associated chains. For the cohort, immune exposure information was limited to CMV serostatus. A later analysis found that TCR association rates varied across HLA loci, with DRB1 alleles showing the most associated TCRs and HLA-C alleles the fewest.

This receptor chain uses TRBV9 and TRBJ2-7, with TRBD1 tentatively as D gene (6 bases match). This sequence originates from a woman aged 40 to 55 in good health and CMV-seropositive. Sample: PBMCs. Read as DNA, the sequence is TGTGCCAGCAGCGTAGCCTCCAGGGGCGAGCAGTACTTC. Translated, it reads CASSVASRGEQYF.